Described below is a single T cell receptor (beta chain) sequence and its context. Everyone who took part was 18 to 89 years old, and they came from some 23 US areas. Germline V gene lookup returns CDR1 MNHEY and CDR2 SMNVEV (reference sequence). This CDR3 contains 15 residues. V lost 0 bases and J 2 bases, leaving 11 bases between the germline ends. This entry comes from a study of blood T cell repertoires in COVID-19. The wider study: The United States, Italy and Spain provided the acute and convalescent COVID-19 samples. PBMCs, B-cell-depleted T cells, or T cells were the source of the cDNA or gDNA that made up the material.

In the original analysis: The assay estimated nucleated cells by amplifying reference gene primers. Clones were sequenced by immunoSEQ multiplex PCR, and TCRdb holds only the in-frame ones, with some missing. V and J calls and clone size are as listed in that table; D and trimming were resolved from the DNA. There are 300,000 to 400,000 clones in the sample; approximately 90% occur only once, and around 0.97% lies in the top ten. The chain combines TRBV27 with TRBJ2-7; no clear D. The clonotype was recovered from a woman aged 30 to 39 with acute COVID-19. Material: PBMCs or T cells enriched from blood (not recorded which). CDR3 DNA: TGTGCCAGCAGTTTATCTGGGCAGAACCCCTACGAGCAGTACTTC. Its protein product is CASSLSGQNPYEQYF.